These 25 T cell receptor beta chains were all obtained from the same sample, sequenced in a study of regulatory T cells in long-lasting Graves disease. Construction of the TCR beta libraries employed iRepertoire HTBI primers in conjunction with Arm-PCR of CDR3 regions. TCRdb redid the calling of the multiplex PCR reads with MiXCR, one entry per CDR3 protein. This sample has roughly 420,000 distinct CDR3 sequences, with roughly 17% found just once. The time point was: newly diagnosed GD, antithyroid drugs for less than 3 months. From RNA extracted from PBMCs, the TCR library was made. The same specimen was also included in a second study, on T cells in Graves' hyperthyroidism and ophthalmopathy.

Source: peripheral blood mononuclear cells (PBMCs), taken at new diagnosis, from a patient treated with antithyroid drugs. These receptors were obtained from a woman aged 25 to 45 with Graves disease.

There are many counts of this clonotype. The chain is built from TRBV18 and TRBJ2-1, with a weak D call TRBD1 (6 bases). Trimming left V 3 bases short and J 0 bases short, with 12 bases between. Germline V gives CDR1 KGHSH, CDR2 LQKENI. The length of the CDR3 is 16 residues. CDR3: CASSPPRGSSYNEQFF. CDR3 nucleotides: TGTGCCAGCTCACCCCCGAGGGGGAGCTCCTACAATGAGCAGTTCTTC.

This clonotype came up many times. The rearrangement uses TRBV27 and TRBJ2-3, with D perhaps matching TRBD2 (6 bases). The CDR3 contains 15 residues. Trimming removed 2 bases from V and 1 base from J, with 10 bases in between. Germline CDR1 and CDR2: MNHEY and SMNVEV (reference sequence). CDR3 sequence: CASSLAGTRTDTQYF. CDR3 nucleotides: TGTGCCAGCAGTTTAGCGGGGACCCGCACAGATACGCAGTATTTT.

At least ten counts were recorded for this clonotype. The gene calls are TRBV20-1 and TRBJ1-1, with D unresolved. CDR1 DFQATT and CDR2 SNEGSKA come from the germline V gene (reference sequence). The CDR3 covers 15 residues. V was shortened by 1 base and J by 4 bases, with 16 bases between the two germline ends. The DNA of the CDR3 is TGCAGTGCTAGAGCGGGATTGGGGTCCGGCACTGAAGCTTTCTTT. Protein sequence: CSARAGLGSGTEAFF.

This clonotype was observed many times. The chain links TRBV12-5 to TRBJ2-1; D not certain. The V end was cut by 5 bases, the J end by 0 bases, with 14 bases between. The V gene's germline CDR1 is LGHNT and CDR2 FRNRAP. The CDR3 is 16 residues long. CDR3: CASGPPAASSYNEQFF. As DNA, the CDR3 is TGTGCTAGTGGTCCCCCGGCCGCCAGCTCCTACAATGAGCAGTTCTTC. The whole variable domain, remainder taken from reference TRBV12-5 and TRBJ2-1, is DARVTQTPRHKVTEMGQEVTMRCQPILGHNTVFWYRQTMMQGLELLAYFRNRAPLDDSGMPKDRFSAEMPDATLATLKIQPSEPRDSAVYFCASGPPAASSYNEQFFGPGTRLTVL.

The chain carries TRBV25-1 and TRBJ1-1, with TRBD1 identical over 8 bases. Germline lookup yields CDR1 MGHDK and CDR2 SYGVNS. The V segment lost 1 base and the J segment 9 bases; nucleotides outside the gene matches: 4. The CDR3 sequence is 13 residues long. The DNA for the CDR3 is TGTGCCAGCAGTGAATTCGGACAGGGCCAAGCTTTCTTT. It is translated as CASSEFGQGQAFF. Full variable domain (missing parts from reference TRBV25-1 and TRBJ1-1): EADIYQTPRYLVIGTGKKITLECSQTMGHDKMYWYQQDPGMELHLIHYSYGVNSTEKGDLSSESTVSRIRTEHFPLTLESARPSHTSQYLCASSEFGQGQAFFGQGTRLTVV.

The sample holds a few counts of this clonotype. The rearrangement uses TRBV5-1 and TRBJ2-1; D unclear. The germline V and J ends were trimmed by 0 bases and 6 bases, with 13 bases remaining between them. This CDR3 region has 15 residues. Germline V CDR1 and CDR2: SGHRS, YFSETQ. CDR3: CASSLATFLPNEQFF. The CDR3 nucleotides read TGCGCCAGCAGCTTGGCGACTTTTTTGCCCAATGAGCAGTTCTTC.

This clonotype was seen ten or more times. In nucleotides, the CDR3 is TGTGCCAGCAGTCCTTACAGGGGGCCGGGCTATGGCTACACCTTC. Amino acids: CASSPYRGPGYGYTF. The chain links TRBV27 to TRBJ1-2; the match to TRBD1 covers 9 bases. The CDR3 length is 15 residues. V lost 5 bases to trimming and J lost 4 bases; unmatched junction nucleotides: 8. The germline V gene has CDR1 MNHEY and CDR2 SMNVEV (reference sequence).

The CDR3 here is CASRGTGLGTDTQYF. CDR3 DNA: TGTGCCAGCAGGGGTACGGGACTAGGTACAGATACGCAGTATTTT. V gene TRBV6-1 combines with J gene TRBJ2-3, with TRBD2 matching 8 bases. V was pared by 6 bases and J by 3 bases, with 8 bases of the junction left unmatched. The CDR3 consists of 15 residues. The germline V gene has CDR1 MNHNS and CDR2 SASEGT.

This clonotype was detected only a few times. The chain uses TRBV6-2 or TRBV6-3 and TRBJ2-4; 8 nucleotides match TRBD2. CDR1 and CDR2 (germline): MNHEY, SVGEGT. This CDR3 is 16 amino acids long. J was trimmed by 8 bases and V by 4 bases; bases with no gene match: 13. CDR3 amino acids: CASSSTRVSGIDIQYF. The CDR3, as DNA: TGTGCCAGCAGTTCAACCAGAGTTAGCGGGATTGACATTCAGTACTTC.

J is TRBJ2-2 and V is TRBV12-5, with a tentative D call TRBD1 (7 bases). V was trimmed by 0 bases and J by 5 bases, leaving 13 bases between them. This CDR3 region has 16 residues. CDR1 and CDR2 from the germline V gene are LGHNT and FRNRAP. CDR3 sequence: CASGLVRRGQTGELFF. The CDR3 bases are TGTGCTAGTGGTTTGGTACGGAGGGGGCAGACCGGGGAGCTGTTTTTT. Full variable domain (outside the CDR3, taken from reference TRBV12-5 and TRBJ2-2): DARVTQTPRHKVTEMGQEVTMRCQPILGHNTVFWYRQTMMQGLELLAYFRNRAPLDDSGMPKDRFSAEMPDATLATLKIQPSEPRDSAVYFCASGLVRRGQTGELFFGEGSRLTVL.

Many counts were recorded for this clonotype. The V call is TRBV12-5, the J call TRBJ2-1; D is possibly TRBD2 (6 bases). Looked up from germline, CDR1 is LGHNT and CDR2 is FRNRAP. V lost 4 bases and J 6 bases, leaving 19 bases between the germline ends. This CDR3 is 16 amino acids long. The CDR3 DNA follows: TGTGCTAGTGGTTCCTCTGCCGGGACTCGGTTCAATGAGCAGTTCTTC. Translated: CASGSSAGTRFNEQFF.

This clonotype was recorded at least ten times. The rearrangement joins TRBV20-1 to TRBJ2-7; 11 positions match TRBD2. The CDR3 is 15 residues long. V was pared by 3 bases and J by 4 bases, with 8 bases of the junction left unmatched. Germline values: CDR1 DFQATT, CDR2 SNEGSKA (reference sequence). The CDR3 here is CSARLLAGGGYEQYF. In DNA form, the CDR3 reads TGCAGTGCTAGGTTATTAGCGGGAGGGGGATACGAGCAGTACTTC.

The chain joins TRBV27 to TRBJ2-1; D may match TRBD1 or TRBD2 (5 bases each). Germline-derived CDR1 and CDR2 are MNHEY and SMNVEV (reference sequence). V was pared by 5 bases and J by 6 bases, with 17 bases between. The CDR3 has 15 residues. This CDR3 reads CASSLPRGRPNEQFF. The CDR3 nucleotides are TGTGCCAGCAGTCTACCTCGGGGCCGCCCCAATGAGCAGTTCTTC.

The table lists this clonotype with a few counts. The chain combines TRBV28 with TRBJ1-1; D not certain. Trimming took off 3 bases at V and 12 bases at J, with 11 bases between the two ends. This CDR3 has 11 amino acids. Germline V gene sequence: CDR1 MDHEN, CDR2 SYDVKM. DNA of the CDR3: TGTGCCAGCAGTTTCCCGGCCGAGACTTTCTTT. Its translation: CASSFPAETFF.

This clonotype was counted many times. The genes are TRBV9 and TRBJ2-7, with TRBD2 matching over 7 bases. The germline gives CDR1 SGDLS, CDR2 YYNGEE. With V trimmed by 1 base and J by 0 bases, 4 bases remained unmatched. There are 15 residues in the CDR3. The CDR3 sequence is CASSVSGDSSYEQYF. CDR3 sequence (DNA): TGTGCCAGCAGCGTAAGCGGGGATAGCTCCTACGAGCAGTACTTC.

This clonotype was observed many times. V and J are TRBV9 and TRBJ2-1, with D tentatively TRBD2 (7 bases). This CDR3 is 18 amino acids long. Germline V lookup: CDR1 SGDLS, CDR2 YYNGEE. V was shortened by 4 bases and J by 0 bases, with 20 bases between the two germline ends. CDR3 DNA: TGTGCCAGCAGCCCGAGCGGGACAAAATCCCGCTCCTACAATGAGCAGTTCTTC. It encodes CASSPSGTKSRSYNEQFF.

This clonotype was seen more than once but under ten times. This chain connects TRBV9 to TRBJ2-2; 9 bases line up with TRBD2. CDR3 length: 16 residues. In germline, CDR1 is SGDLS, CDR2 YYNGEE. Germline trimming cut 3 bases from V and 4 bases from J; bases unmatched to any gene: 7. CDR3 sequence (DNA): TGTGCCAGCAGCGGCACCGGGACTAGCTCCACCGGGGAGCTGTTTTTT. It is translated as CASSGTGTSSTGELFF.

Remarks on this clonotype: A far larger clone is one base from this, pointing to a likely read error. This rearrangement joins TRBV7-9 to TRBJ2-3; D not resolved. Per germline, CDR1 SEHNR and CDR2 FQNEAQ (reference sequence). This CDR3 is built from 12 residues. The ends were cut back, 5 bases at V and 9 bases at J, with 12 bases in the middle. CDR3 protein: CASSPVESTQYF. The CDR3 nucleotides read TGTGCCAGCAGCCCGGTCGAGAGCACGCAGTATTTT.

The chain employs TRBV28 and TRBJ1-4; D unresolved. Germline CDR1 and CDR2: MDHEN and SYDVKM. V was clipped by 3 bases and J by 3 bases, with 11 bases between them. This CDR3 contains 15 residues. The CDR3 bases are TGTGCCAGCAGTTTCCCAAGCGCATCTAATGAAAAACTGTTTTTT. As protein: CASSFPSASNEKLFF.

There are many counts of this clonotype. The chain links TRBV15 to TRBJ2-3; 16 bases agree with TRBD2. Trimming at V came to 5 bases and at J to 3 bases, leaving 8 bases not matched to a gene. The CDR3 extends over 18 amino acids. Germline lookup yields CDR1 LNHNV and CDR2 YYDKDF (reference sequence). The CDR3 DNA reads as TGTGCCACCAGCGCACCGGGACTAGCGGGAGGGGCGACAGATACGCAGTATTTT. This codes for CATSAPGLAGGATDTQYF.

This clonotype was counted many times. The chain combines TRBV5-5 with TRBJ2-4; D gene ambiguous. V gave up 0 bases and J gave up 9 bases, with 7 bases separating them. The length of the CDR3 is 12 residues. Per germline, CDR1 SGHKS and CDR2 YYEKEE (reference sequence). CDR3 in DNA: TGTGCCAGCAGCTTGGATGATGGCATTCAGTACTTC. It codes for CASSLDDGIQYF. The variable domain in full, with the rest retrieved from reference TRBV5-5 and TRBJ2-4, is DAGVTQSPTHLIKTRGQQVTLRCSPISGHKSVSWYQQVLGQGPQFIFQYYEKEERGRGNFPDRFSARQFPNYSSELNVNALLLGDSALYLCASSLDDGIQYFGAGTRLSVL.

Remarks on this clonotype: A much more abundant neighbour one base away suggests this may be a read error. The CDR3 nucleotides read TGTGCCAGCAGCACCCGACAGGGACTGGAGGCCCAGTACTTC. Its translation is CASSTRQGLEAQYF. The chain joins TRBV7-2 to TRBJ2-3; a weak D match, TRBD1 (7 bases). The J call may be incorrect, as the DNA end agrees better with TRBJ2-5. Germline values: CDR1 SGHTA, CDR2 FQGNSA. The CDR3 consists of 14 residues.

V and J are TRBV6-1 and TRBJ2-1; unclear D gene. V lost 4 bases and J lost 0, with 7 bases in between. This CDR3 has 14 amino acids. The V gene's germline CDR1 is MNHNS and CDR2 SASEGT. The CDR3, as DNA: TGTGCCAGCAGTGGAACCAGCTCCTACAATGAGCAGTTCTTC. This encodes CASSGTSSYNEQFF.

This clonotype was recorded at least ten times. The chain joins TRBV27 to TRBJ2-5; D may be TRBD1 or TRBD2 (5 bases each). Germline V gene lookup returns CDR1 MNHEY and CDR2 SMNVEV (reference sequence). V lost 6 bases to trimming and J lost 2 bases, with 16 bases between them. The CDR3 has 15 residues. The CDR3 loop reads CASSRGDSPQETQYF. In nucleotides, the CDR3 is TGTGCCAGCAGCCGGGGAGACAGCCCTCAAGAGACCCAGTACTTC.

In this sample, this clonotype turned up many times. The chain joins TRBV3-1 to TRBJ2-5; D unresolved. CDR3 size: 15 residues. Trimming removed 0 bases at V and 5 bases at J, with 13 bases between. Germline CDR1 is LGHDT and CDR2 is YNNKEL (reference sequence). The CDR3 nucleotides are TGTGCCAGCAGCCAAGAGAGAGGAGTCCTCGAGACCCAGTACTTC. This translates into CASSQERGVLETQYF.